The 27 T cell receptor beta chains given below trace back to one sample, sequenced in a study of cytomegalovirus exposure and HLA in healthy donors. The PCR was carried out with 60 Vbeta primers and 13 Jbeta primers. Some clones are missing from TCRdb's copy, which holds only in-frame ones; the method was immunoSEQ multiplex PCR. The data hold approximately 200,000 clones, with about 84% observed a single time. The sample comprised PBMCs. Receptor source: a human donor in good health.

V gene TRBV10-3 combines with J gene TRBJ2-1, with 10 bases fitting TRBD2. Germline V gene sequence: CDR1 ENHRY, CDR2 SYGVKD. J gave up 2 bases and V 2 bases, and 0 bases lay outside the gene matches. This CDR3 region has 15 residues. CDR3 sequence (DNA): TGTGCCATCAGTGAGGGACTAGCGGCCTACAATGAGCAGTTCTTC. This gives the protein CAISEGLAAYNEQFF.

The V and J genes are TRBV28 and TRBJ2-2, with TRBD2 matching over 8 bases. V lost 7 bases to trimming and J lost 3 bases; unmatched junction nucleotides: 10. Germline lookup yields CDR1 MDHEN and CDR2 SYDVKM. The CDR3 loop spans 16 amino acids. The CDR3 nucleotides read TGTGCCAGCACCCACGGGGGGGGCTGGTACACCGGGGAGCTGTTTTTT. It encodes CASTHGGGWYTGELFF.

V is TRBV30 and J is TRBJ2-7; a weak D match, TRBD2 (5 bases). Trimming pared 4 bases from V and 1 base from J, leaving 17 bases between. Germline CDR1 reads GTSNPN; CDR2 reads SVGIG (reference sequence). The CDR3 has 15 amino acids. CDR3 region: CAWTPGGGRSYEQYF. The CDR3 DNA is TGTGCCTGGACCCCCGGAGGCGGCCGATCCTACGAGCAGTACTTC.

The genes are TRBV7-3 and TRBJ2-7, with 11 bases lining up with TRBD2. CDR1 SGHTA and CDR2 FQGTGA come from the germline V gene. With V trimmed by 5 bases and J by 2 bases, 8 bases remained unmatched. There are 16 residues in the CDR3. CDR3 nucleotide sequence: TGTGCCAGCAGCGGCCACCTAGCGGGAGGCACCTACGAGCAGTACTTC. Amino acid sequence: CASSGHLAGGTYEQYF.

The chain links TRBV6-5 to TRBJ1-2; the match to TRBD1 covers 12 bases. The trim removed 6 bases at V and 7 bases at J, leaving 6 bases unmatched. The CDR3 consists of 14 residues. Germline loops: CDR1 MNHEY, CDR2 SVGAGI. This CDR3 is CASRPGTGGSGYTF. In DNA form, the CDR3 reads TGTGCCAGCAGACCCGGGACAGGGGGCAGTGGCTACACCTTC.

The rearrangement joins TRBV2 to TRBJ2-1, with a possible D match to TRBD1 (5 bases). The CDR3 totals 11 residues. V lost 5 bases to trimming and J lost 9 bases, with 8 bases between them. Germline CDR1 reads SNHLY; CDR2 reads FYNNEI. The CDR3 DNA reads as TGTGCCAGCAGTTACGACAGTGAGCAGTTCTTC. It translates to CASSYDSEQFF.

The J gene is TRBJ1-2, the V gene TRBV27; 9 bases agree with TRBD1. This CDR3 is 16 amino acids long. V was pared by 5 bases and J by 5 bases, with 12 bases of the junction left unmatched. The germline CDR1 and CDR2 sequences are MNHEY and SMNVEV (reference sequence). CDR3 region: CASSPGQGPAPYGYTF. In DNA, the CDR3 is TGTGCCAGCAGTCCGGGACAGGGCCCCGCACCTTATGGCTACACCTTC.

The chain employs TRBV5-1 and TRBJ1-1, with D perhaps matching TRBD1 (5 bases). The CDR3 is made up of 14 amino acids. CDR1 and CDR2 from the germline V gene are SGHRS and YFSETQ. V was shortened by 3 bases and J by 3 bases, with 12 bases between the two germline ends. CDR3 sequence reads: CASSWFGADTEAFF. CDR3 sequence (DNA): TGCGCCAGCAGCTGGTTTGGGGCCGACACTGAAGCTTTCTTT.

In DNA, the CDR3 is TGCAGCGCCGACAGGGACTCCTACGAGCAGTACTTC. Translating it yields CSADRDSYEQYF. V gene TRBV29-1 combines with J gene TRBJ2-7; 7 nucleotides line up with TRBD1. V lost 7 bases to trimming and J lost 0 bases; unmatched junction nucleotides: 3. Germline V gene data show CDR1 as SQVTM and CDR2 as ANQGSEA. This CDR3 comprises 12 residues.

V and J are TRBV6-1 and TRBJ2-7; 7 bases map to TRBD1. V was pared by 2 bases and J by 3 bases, with 4 bases of the junction left unmatched. The CDR3 is 14 residues long. CDR1 is MNHNS, CDR2 SASEGT, per germline. The CDR3 is CASSEKGQIYEQYF. The CDR3 DNA reads TGTGCCAGCAGTGAAAAGGGACAGATCTACGAGCAGTACTTC.

The chain recombines TRBV27 with TRBJ1-5, with 8 bases that match TRBD1. The germline CDR1 and CDR2 sequences are MNHEY and SMNVEV (reference sequence). This CDR3 is built from 15 residues. With V trimmed by 9 bases and J by 2 bases, 9 bases remained unmatched. This chain's CDR3 is CASKLTGVGNQPQHF. The CDR3 DNA follows: TGTGCCAGTAAACTGACAGGGGTAGGCAATCAGCCCCAGCATTTT.

The CDR3 DNA reads as TGCAGCGTTTCCGGGACAGGTCCTAATCAGCCCCAGCATTTT. Translated: CSVSGTGPNQPQHF. The gene calls are TRBV29-1 and TRBJ1-5, with 8 positions matching TRBD1. Losses at the gene ends were 5 bases for V and 4 bases for J; bases not matched to a gene: 7. Germline V gene sequence: CDR1 SQVTM, CDR2 ANQGSEA. The CDR3 extends over 14 amino acids.

Worth noting for this clone: A junction boundary mismatches the germline segment, possibly from a read error. The chain employs TRBV7-9 and TRBJ2-7, with TRBD1 as a possible D gene (6 bases). The germline V gene encodes CDR1 SEHNR and CDR2 FQNEAQ (reference sequence). CDR3 length equals 14 residues. The CDR3 loop is CSSSLGTTPYEQYF. As DNA, the CDR3 is TGTTCCAGCAGCTTAGGGACAACACCCTACGAGCAGTACTTC.

The V gene is TRBV20-1, the J gene TRBJ1-1; D remains ambiguous. Per the germline V gene, CDR1 is DFQATT and CDR2 is SNEGSKA (reference sequence). The CDR3 loop spans 11 amino acids. V dropped 6 bases and J dropped 5 bases, with 10 bases sitting between them. CDR3 coding DNA: TGCAGTGCGCACCGTAGAACTGAAGCTTTCTTT. It encodes CSAHRRTEAFF.

The chain carries TRBV5-1 and TRBJ1-1; no clear D. CDR3 size: 13 residues. The germline gives CDR1 SGHRS, CDR2 YFSETQ. The V end lost 7 bases, the J end lost 5 bases, and 15 bases lay between the germline ends. The CDR3 DNA follows: TGCGCCAGCCGTCTCGAGGGTAGGACTGAAGCTTTCTTT. Protein product: CASRLEGRTEAFF. Complete variable domain (other parts from reference TRBV5-1 and TRBJ1-1): KAGVTQTPRYLIKTRGQQVTLSCSPISGHRSVSWYQQTPGQGLQFLFEYFSETQRNKGNFPGRFSGRQFSNSRSEMNVSTLELGDSALYLCASRLEGRTEAFFGQGTRLTVV.

This chain uses TRBV6-6 with TRBJ2-1, with 10 bases lining up with TRBD1. This CDR3 has 15 amino acids. Trimming took 7 bases from V and 6 from J; bases not matched to a gene: 9. From germline, CDR1 is MNHNY and CDR2 SVGAGI (reference sequence). The CDR3 reads CASTTGTGVANEQFF. The DNA of the CDR3 is TGTGCCAGCACCACAGGGACAGGGGTGGCCAATGAGCAGTTCTTC.

This chain uses TRBV2 with TRBJ2-7; TRBD1 matches at 10 bases. From germline, CDR1 is SNHLY and CDR2 FYNNEI. This CDR3 has 13 amino acids. Trimming removed 6 bases from V and 5 bases from J; junction bases left unmatched: 4. Here the CDR3 DNA reads TGTGCCAGCAGGATAGGGACAGGGGACGAGCAGTACTTC. It specifies CASRIGTGDEQYF.

The gene calls are TRBV5-1 and TRBJ1-2; 7 bases align to TRBD1. Trimming took 1 base from V and 2 from J; bases not matched to a gene: 8. The germline CDR1 and CDR2 sequences are SGHRS and YFSETQ. This CDR3 is built from 16 residues. CDR3 bases: TGCGCCAGCAGCTTGTCCGCCCAACAGGGGAACTATGGCTACACCTTC. Its protein is CASSLSAQQGNYGYTF.

The J gene is TRBJ1-2, the V gene TRBV27; D ambiguous. CDR1 and CDR2 from the germline V gene are MNHEY and SMNVEV (reference sequence). The V gene lost 8 bases and the J gene lost 5 bases, with 15 bases spanning the gap. The CDR3 loop spans 13 amino acids. The CDR3 loop is CASGTPRGYGYTF. The CDR3 DNA reads TGTGCCAGCGGCACCCCGCGAGGTTATGGCTACACCTTC.

The V and J genes are TRBV25-1 and TRBJ2-1, with 8 bases identical to TRBD1. Germline V gene sequence: CDR1 MGHDK, CDR2 SYGVNS. J was trimmed by 15 bases and V by 3 bases; bases with no gene match: 10. There are 13 residues in the CDR3. CDR3 coding DNA: TGTGCCAGCAGTGAGCCGGACAGGGTGGCAACGTTCTTC. Translation gives CASSEPDRVATFF. The full variable domain, rest sourced from reference TRBV25-1 and TRBJ2-1, is EADIYQTPRYLVIGTGKKITLECSQTMGHDKMYWYQQDPGMELHLIHYSYGVNSTEKGDLSSESTVSRIRTEHFPLTLESARPSHTSQYLCASSEPDRVATFFGPGTRLTVL.

The V gene is TRBV4-1, the J gene TRBJ2-5, with 8 bases lining up with TRBD1. This CDR3 is built from 13 residues. CDR1 and CDR2 from the germline V gene are MGHRA and YSYEKL. J lost 6 bases, V lost 6 bases, and 6 bases had no gene match. CDR3 DNA sequence: TGCGCCAGCAGACCAACAGGGGGAAAGACCCAGTACTTC. Protein sequence: CASRPTGGKTQYF.

The V call is TRBV28, the J call TRBJ1-1; D gene uncertain. Germline lookup yields CDR1 MDHEN and CDR2 SYDVKM. V lost 6 bases and J lost 1, with 15 bases in between. The CDR3 is made up of 15 amino acids. The CDR3 nucleotides read TGTGCCAGCAGCTTCCTCGGGAGCGGGAACACTGAAGCTTTCTTT. As protein: CASSFLGSGNTEAFF.

This clone occurred once. V usage is TRBV7-2 and J usage is TRBJ2-5; TRBD2 agrees at 9 bases. This CDR3 is built from 14 residues. CDR1 is SGHTA, CDR2 FQGNSA, per germline. With V trimmed by 5 bases and J by 5 bases, 6 bases remained unmatched. CDR3 DNA sequence: TGTGCCAGCAGCGCTAAGAGCGGGAGGGAGACCCAGTACTTC. Protein product: CASSAKSGRETQYF.

The chain links TRBV18 to TRBJ1-1, with D hard to call. This CDR3 comprises 14 residues. V gave up 3 bases and J gave up 1 base, with 9 bases separating them. The germline CDR1 and CDR2 sequences are KGHSH and LQKENI. In DNA, the CDR3 is TGTGCCAGCTCACCTCGGGAGGGGAACACTGAAGCTTTCTTT. It is translated as CASSPREGNTEAFF.

The sample holds a few counts of this clone. The V gene is TRBV7-2, the J gene TRBJ2-1; D is perhaps TRBD2 (5 bases). Germline loops: CDR1 SGHTA, CDR2 FQGNSA. Trimming removed 0 bases from V and 7 bases from J, with 13 bases in between. The CDR3 covers 15 residues. The CDR3 DNA sequence: TGTGCCAGCAGCTTAGCGGGAGTACTAGGGAATGAGCAGTTCTTC. This encodes CASSLAGVLGNEQFF.

This clone was seen once. The V call is TRBV27, the J call TRBJ2-1; tentative D call: TRBD2 (7 bases). The CDR3 consists of 15 residues. Trimming shortened V by 11 bases and J by 7 bases, and 24 bases separated the two germline ends. The germline gives CDR1 MNHEY, CDR2 SMNVEV (reference sequence). The CDR3 protein is CAGEGGGSLRNEQFF. As DNA, the CDR3 is TGTGCCGGGGAGGGGGGAGGGAGCCTTAGGAATGAGCAGTTCTTC.

CDR3 residues: CASSLAGNREETQYF. Here the CDR3 DNA reads TGTGCCAGCAGCTTAGCCGGAAACAGGGAAGAGACCCAGTACTTC. The genes are TRBV7-9 and TRBJ2-5; D is possibly TRBD1 (6 bases). Trimming removed 0 bases at V and 3 bases at J, with 11 bases between. This CDR3 comprises 15 residues. The germline gives CDR1 SEHNR, CDR2 FQNEAQ (reference sequence).